Shown below are 28 T cell receptor beta chains from a single sample sequenced in a study of sequential checkpoint blockade in melanoma. Regarding treatment: randomized to nivolumab then ipilimumab (arm A) or the reverse (arm B). Profiling relied on immunoSEQ multiplex PCR, and the TCRdb table lists in-frame clones only, not all of them. The sample carries roughly 16,000 clones, around 80% recorded once. The sample in question was CD8+ T cells sorted from blood (inferred from file names), obtained from a patient given nivolumab and ipilimumab in sequence. The source is a human donor with melanoma.

V is TRBV7-2 and J is TRBJ2-7, with a tentative D call TRBD2 (6 bases). Trimming removed 3 bases at V and 0 bases at J, with 6 bases between. The CDR3 has 13 amino acids. From germline, CDR1 is SGHTA and CDR2 FQGNSA. CDR3 sequence (DNA): TGTGCCAGCAGCTTGACTAGCTCCTACGAGCAGTACTTC. Protein sequence: CASSLTSSYEQYF.

V is TRBV11-2 and J is TRBJ2-7; D is ambiguous. V was cut by 6 bases and J by 3 bases, with 15 bases left in between. This CDR3 region has 14 residues. Germline V gene data show CDR1 as SGHAT and CDR2 as FQNNGV. CDR3 coding DNA: TGTGCCAGCAGTTCGCCCGACACCTACTACGAGCAGTACTTC. Translated, it gives CASSSPDTYYEQYF.

V usage is TRBV4-2 and J usage is TRBJ1-1, with D uncertain. Germline V CDR1 and CDR2: LGHNA, YNFKEQ. The CDR3 is 15 residues long. V was shortened by 5 bases and J by 4 bases, with 17 bases between the two germline ends. CDR3 sequence (DNA): TGTGCCAGCAGCTCCCTGGGAGGGTCCGGCACTGAAGCTTTCTTT. This encodes CASSSLGGSGTEAFF.

This chain connects TRBV10-1 to TRBJ2-7, with TRBD1 as a possible D gene (5 bases). The germline V gene has CDR1 WNHNN and CDR2 SYGVQD (reference sequence). Between the trimmed V and J ends, which lost 7 bases and 2 bases, there was a span of 12 bases. The CDR3 has 13 residues. The chain's CDR3 is CASTWRQTYEQYF. CDR3 in DNA: TGCGCCAGCACCTGGAGACAGACCTACGAGCAGTACTTC.

This clone was seen more than once but under ten times. CDR3 DNA: TGTGCCAGTACGCCCCTACAGGGGGCTGGGCAGCCCCAGCATTTT. Amino acid sequence: CASTPLQGAGQPQHF. The chain links TRBV19 to TRBJ1-5; TRBD1 matches 9 bases. From germline, CDR1 is LNHDA and CDR2 SQIVND (reference sequence). CDR3 length: 15 residues. The junction had 11 bases not matched to a gene; V was cut back by 7 bases and J by 7 bases.

This sequence joins TRBV5-4 and TRBJ2-7, with 9 positions matching TRBD1. The V and J ends lost 4 bases and 8 bases, in that order; junction bases with no gene match: 10. Germline CDR1 reads SGHNT; CDR2 reads YYREEE (reference sequence). The CDR3 spans 14 residues. The CDR3 spells CASSHDRGSPQQYF. DNA for the CDR3: TGTGCCAGCAGCCATGACAGGGGGTCCCCTCAGCAGTACTTC.

V is TRBV7-7 and J is TRBJ2-6; no clear D. The V gene lost 5 bases and the J gene lost 5 bases, with 25 bases spanning the gap. The CDR3 is made up of 19 amino acids. From germline, CDR1 is SSHAT and CDR2 FNYEAQ (reference sequence). The CDR3 is CASSGECKCHKSRANVLTF. The CDR3 nucleotides read TGTGCCAGCAGCGGAGAGTGTAAGTGCCACAAAAGTCGGGCCAACGTCCTGACTTTC.

V usage is TRBV18 and J usage is TRBJ1-2; TRBD1 aligns across 8 bases. V trimming: 8 bases; J trimming: 2 bases; junction bases outside the gene matches: 7. Germline V gene lookup returns CDR1 KGHSH and CDR2 LQKENI. This CDR3 comprises 14 residues. The CDR3 reads CASHRQGRNYGYTF. The CDR3 DNA follows: TGTGCCAGCCATCGACAGGGGCGAAACTATGGCTACACCTTC.

The gene calls are TRBV6-1 and TRBJ1-5; D gene ambiguous. Trimming shortened V by 6 bases and J by 7 bases, and 16 bases separated the two germline ends. The CDR3 sequence is 14 residues long. Germline CDR1 reads MNHNS; CDR2 reads SASEGT. The CDR3 DNA reads as TGTGCCAGCAGGAAGGGTGAGGGATCCCAGCCCCAGCATTTT. Translating gives CASRKGEGSQPQHF.

The genes are TRBV4-1 and TRBJ1-6, with 8 bases that match TRBD1. Germline-derived CDR1 and CDR2 are MGHRA and YSYEKL. The CDR3 totals 15 residues. V lost 1 base, J lost 7 bases, and 3 bases stayed unmatched. The DNA of the CDR3 is TGCGCCAGCAGCCAAGGGACAGGGACGAATTCACCCCTCCACTTT. It codes for CASSQGTGTNSPLHF.

This clone came up a few times. This chain joins TRBV19 and TRBJ1-6; D is ambiguous. V gave up 4 bases and J gave up 10 bases, with 11 bases separating them. CDR3 length: 13 residues. Per germline, CDR1 LNHDA and CDR2 SQIVND (reference sequence). The CDR3 nucleotides read TGTGCCAGTAGTACTGGTGGGAGATCACCCCTCCACTTT. Amino acids: CASSTGGRSPLHF.

This chain links TRBV7-8 with TRBJ2-7, with 9 bases lining up with TRBD1. With 3 bases clipped from V and 0 bases from J, the junction kept 9 bases outside the gene matches. The germline gives CDR1 SGHVS, CDR2 FQNEAQ. The length of the CDR3 is 17 residues. CDR3 sequence: CASSFPGTGTSSYEQYF. Written as DNA, the CDR3 is TGTGCCAGCAGCTTCCCCGGGACAGGGACGAGCTCCTACGAGCAGTACTTC.

The V call is TRBV27, the J call TRBJ2-7; D ambiguous. Trimming took off 3 bases at V and 7 bases at J, with 10 bases between the two ends. The CDR3 has 12 residues. Germline CDR1 is MNHEY and CDR2 is SMNVEV (reference sequence). The CDR3: CASSFPGREQYF. The CDR3, as DNA: TGTGCCAGCAGTTTCCCGGGTCGTGAGCAGTACTTC.

The chain couples TRBV5-1 to TRBJ2-7; D ambiguous. In germline, CDR1 is SGHRS, CDR2 YFSETQ. Between the trimmed V and J ends, which lost 2 bases and 2 bases, there was a span of 8 bases. The CDR3 contains 13 residues. This chain's CDR3 is CASSFDKTYEQYF. The CDR3 DNA reads as TGCGCCAGCAGCTTTGACAAGACCTACGAGCAGTACTTC.

The chain joins TRBV30 to TRBJ1-6, with 7 positions matching TRBD1. J gave up 6 bases and V 3 bases, and 5 bases lay outside the gene matches. Germline values: CDR1 GTSNPN, CDR2 SVGIG (reference sequence). The CDR3 spans 14 residues. CDR3 DNA: TGTGCCTGGAGCACAGGGGTTGGTAATTCACCCCTCCACTTT. Translation gives CAWSTGVGNSPLHF.

The chain recombines TRBV4-3 with TRBJ1-1, with D perhaps TRBD1 (5 bases). The germline gives CDR1 LGHNA, CDR2 YSLEER. The CDR3 spans 13 residues. The V end lost 4 bases, the J end lost 7 bases, and 13 bases lay between the germline ends. In DNA form, the CDR3 reads TGCGCCAGCAGCCTCAACGGGGGGAATGAAGCTTTCTTT. The encoded protein is CASSLNGGNEAFF.

The chain has TRBV21-1 and TRBJ2-7; the table's D call, TRBD2, was not checked against the DNA. TRBV21-1 is noted as a pseudogene. This CDR3 contains 16 residues. CDR3 protein: CASSRKLPPLVYEQYF. CDR3 sequence (DNA): TGTGCCAGCAGCAGAAAGTTACCCCCACTAGTTTACGAGCAGTACTTC.

This chain uses TRBV7-6 with TRBJ2-7, with a tentative D call TRBD1 (5 bases). CDR3 size: 13 residues. Trimming cost V 1 base and J 6 bases, with 10 bases left between them. Germline CDR1 is SGHVS and CDR2 is FNYEAQ. CDR3 nucleotides: TGTGCCAGCAGCTTAGATGGGGCCTTCGAGCAGTACTTC. Encoded protein: CASSLDGAFEQYF.

CDR3 DNA: TGCGCCAGCAGCCAAGATGAGGGTTGGACTGAAGCTTTCTTT. Translation gives CASSQDEGWTEAFF. This sequence joins TRBV4-3 and TRBJ1-1, with D unresolved. V lost 0 bases and J 5 bases, leaving 10 bases between the germline ends. Looked up from germline, CDR1 is LGHNA and CDR2 is YSLEER. CDR3 length: 14 amino acids.

This clone was observed a single time. The chain's CDR3 is CASSPPGGSGEQYF. The DNA of the CDR3 is TGTGCCAGCAGCCCCCCCGGGGGATCCGGCGAGCAGTACTTC. V and J are TRBV9 and TRBJ2-7, with D possibly TRBD2 on 6 matching bases. The CDR3 runs to 14 residues. The V gene's germline CDR1 is SGDLS and CDR2 YYNGEE. V was pared by 4 bases and J by 6 bases, with 17 bases between.

This sequence joins TRBV6-5 and TRBJ2-7; TRBD2 might be the D (5 bases). V lost 5 bases and J 5 bases, leaving 19 bases between the germline ends. This CDR3 has 15 amino acids. CDR1 and CDR2 (germline): MNHEY, SVGAGI. This chain's CDR3 is CASSPRGWKVDEQYF. The DNA of the CDR3 is TGTGCCAGCAGTCCTCGGGGTTGGAAAGTCGACGAGCAGTACTTC.

V and J are TRBV4-1 and TRBJ1-6; tentatively, D is TRBD1 (6 bases). The CDR3 runs 17 residues. Between the trimmed V and J ends, which lost 0 bases and 0 bases, there was a span of 9 bases. Germline loops: CDR1 MGHRA, CDR2 YSYEKL. CDR3 residues: CASSQDQGSSYNSPLHF. CDR3 nucleotides: TGCGCCAGCAGCCAAGATCAGGGGAGCTCCTATAATTCACCCCTCCACTTT.

The chain links TRBV7-3 to TRBJ1-2; a weak D match, TRBD1 (5 bases). The CDR3 is made up of 14 amino acids. Trimming shortened V by 5 bases and J by 1 base, and 11 bases separated the two germline ends. The germline gives CDR1 SGHTA, CDR2 FQGTGA. The DNA for the CDR3 is TGTGCCAGCAGCCCCGCGGGGGGTAACTATGGCTACACCTTC. This codes for CASSPAGGNYGYTF.

The genes are TRBV13 and TRBJ1-1; the match to TRBD1 covers 9 bases. In germline, CDR1 is PRHDT, CDR2 FYEKMQ (reference sequence). This CDR3 spans 15 amino acids. The junction had 8 bases not matched to a gene; V was cut back by 5 bases and J by 4 bases. The CDR3 loop reads CASSATGGETTEAFF. CDR3 nucleotide sequence: TGTGCCAGCAGCGCCACAGGGGGCGAGACCACTGAAGCTTTCTTT.

This chain connects TRBV7-9 to TRBJ2-5; tentatively, D is TRBD1 (6 bases). The V gene lost 0 bases and the J gene lost 7 bases, with 18 bases spanning the gap. The CDR3 is 16 amino acids. CDR1 SEHNR and CDR2 FQNEAQ come from the germline V gene (reference sequence). The CDR3 is CASSLAQGGIFVTQYF. CDR3 nucleotides: TGTGCCAGCAGCTTAGCGCAAGGGGGAATTTTTGTGACCCAGTACTTC.

The chain links TRBV7-9 to TRBJ1-2, with D perhaps TRBD1 (6 bases). Germline lookup yields CDR1 SEHNR and CDR2 FQNEAQ (reference sequence). The CDR3 is 16 amino acids. The V gene lost 1 base and the J gene lost 1 base, with 13 bases spanning the gap. The CDR3 loop reads CASSLGDNDFNYGYTF. DNA of the CDR3: TGTGCCAGCAGCTTAGGGGACAATGATTTTAACTATGGCTACACCTTC.

The chain combines TRBV7-6 with TRBJ1-1; D remains unclear. Germline loops: CDR1 SGHVS, CDR2 FNYEAQ. V was clipped by 5 bases and J by 3 bases, with 16 bases between them. The CDR3 length is 15 residues. CDR3 DNA: TGTGCCAGCAGCCTCTACAGCCCTACGGACACTGAAGCTTTCTTT. It encodes CASSLYSPTDTEAFF.

The genes are TRBV6-5 and TRBJ1-5; 7 bases are a match to TRBD1. The length of the CDR3 is 14 residues. Germline CDR1 MNHEY, CDR2 SVGAGI. V shed 4 bases and J 11 bases; nucleotides not matched to a gene: 11. The DNA of the CDR3 is TGTGCCAGCAGTTCCAAGACAGGGCTATCAGCCCAGCATTTT. It is translated as CASSSKTGLSAQHF.